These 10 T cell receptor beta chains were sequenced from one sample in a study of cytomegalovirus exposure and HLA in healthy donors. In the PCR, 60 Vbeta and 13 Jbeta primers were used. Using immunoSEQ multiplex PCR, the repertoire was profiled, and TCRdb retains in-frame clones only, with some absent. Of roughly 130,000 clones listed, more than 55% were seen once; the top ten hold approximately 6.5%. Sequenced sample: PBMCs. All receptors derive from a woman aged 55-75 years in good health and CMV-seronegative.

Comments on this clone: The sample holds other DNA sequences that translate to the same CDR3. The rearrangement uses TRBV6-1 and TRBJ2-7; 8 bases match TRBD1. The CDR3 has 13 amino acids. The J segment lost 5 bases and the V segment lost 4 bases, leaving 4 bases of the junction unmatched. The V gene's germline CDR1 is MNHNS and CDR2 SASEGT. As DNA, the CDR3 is TGTGCCAGCAGTGGACAGGGGTTCGACGAGCAGTACTTC. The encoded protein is CASSGQGFDEQYF.

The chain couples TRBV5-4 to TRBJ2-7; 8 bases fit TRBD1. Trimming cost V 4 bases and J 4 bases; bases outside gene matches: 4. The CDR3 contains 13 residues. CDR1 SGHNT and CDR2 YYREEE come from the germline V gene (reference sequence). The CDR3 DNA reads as TGTGCCAGCAGCGCCGGACAGGGTTACGAGCAGTACTTC. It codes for CASSAGQGYEQYF.

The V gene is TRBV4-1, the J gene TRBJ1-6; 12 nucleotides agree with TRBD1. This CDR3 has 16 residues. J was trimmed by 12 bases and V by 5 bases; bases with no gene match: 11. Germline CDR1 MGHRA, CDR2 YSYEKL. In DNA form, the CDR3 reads TGCGCCAGCAGCTCTCACGGGACAGGGGGCCAGGGACCCCTCCACTTT. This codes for CASSSHGTGGQGPLHF.

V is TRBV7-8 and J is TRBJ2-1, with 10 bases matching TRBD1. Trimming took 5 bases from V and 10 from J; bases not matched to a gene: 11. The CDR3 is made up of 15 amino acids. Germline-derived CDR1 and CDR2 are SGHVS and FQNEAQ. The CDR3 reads CASSPGGTGDREQFF. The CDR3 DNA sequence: TGTGCCAGCAGCCCAGGGGGGACAGGGGATCGAGAGCAGTTCTTC.

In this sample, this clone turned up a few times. The chain's CDR3 is CASSLGGGASDTQYF. As DNA, the CDR3 is TGTGCCAGCAGCTTAGGTGGGGGGGCCTCCGATACGCAGTATTTT. The rearrangement uses TRBV7-6 and TRBJ2-3, with D perhaps TRBD2 (7 bases). The CDR3 extends over 15 amino acids. Germline lookup yields CDR1 SGHVS and CDR2 FNYEAQ. V lost 1 base and J 6 bases, leaving 14 bases between the germline ends.

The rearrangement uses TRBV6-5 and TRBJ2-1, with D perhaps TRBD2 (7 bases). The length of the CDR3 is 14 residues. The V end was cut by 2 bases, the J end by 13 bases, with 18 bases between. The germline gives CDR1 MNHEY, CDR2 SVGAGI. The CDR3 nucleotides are TGTGCCAGCAGTTACAAGTCGGAGGGAGGGGGTCAGTTCTTC. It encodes CASSYKSEGGGQFF.

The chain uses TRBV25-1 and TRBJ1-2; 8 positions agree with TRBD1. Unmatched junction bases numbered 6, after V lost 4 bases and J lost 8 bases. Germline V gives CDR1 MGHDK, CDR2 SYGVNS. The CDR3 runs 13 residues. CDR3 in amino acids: CASSAGTGYGYTF. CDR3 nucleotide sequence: TGTGCCAGCAGTGCAGGGACAGGCTACGGCTACACCTTC.

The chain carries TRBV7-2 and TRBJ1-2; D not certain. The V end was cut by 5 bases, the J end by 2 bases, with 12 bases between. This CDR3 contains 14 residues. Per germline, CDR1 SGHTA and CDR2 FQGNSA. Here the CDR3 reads CASSPPSLNYGYTF. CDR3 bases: TGTGCCAGCAGCCCACCGTCCCTAAACTATGGCTACACCTTC.

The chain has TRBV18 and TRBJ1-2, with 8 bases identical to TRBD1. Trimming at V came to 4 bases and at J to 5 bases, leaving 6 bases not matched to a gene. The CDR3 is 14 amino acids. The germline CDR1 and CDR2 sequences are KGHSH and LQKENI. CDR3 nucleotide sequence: TGTGCCAGCTCACTCGGACAGGGAGGGTATGGCTACACCTTC. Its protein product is CASSLGQGGYGYTF.

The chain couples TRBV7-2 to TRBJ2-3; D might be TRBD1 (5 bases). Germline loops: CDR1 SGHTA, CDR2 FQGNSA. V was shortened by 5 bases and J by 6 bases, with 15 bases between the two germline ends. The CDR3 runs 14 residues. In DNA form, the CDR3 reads TGTGCCAGCAGCAACGTCAGGGCCGGGGATACGCAGTATTTT. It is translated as CASSNVRAGDTQYF.